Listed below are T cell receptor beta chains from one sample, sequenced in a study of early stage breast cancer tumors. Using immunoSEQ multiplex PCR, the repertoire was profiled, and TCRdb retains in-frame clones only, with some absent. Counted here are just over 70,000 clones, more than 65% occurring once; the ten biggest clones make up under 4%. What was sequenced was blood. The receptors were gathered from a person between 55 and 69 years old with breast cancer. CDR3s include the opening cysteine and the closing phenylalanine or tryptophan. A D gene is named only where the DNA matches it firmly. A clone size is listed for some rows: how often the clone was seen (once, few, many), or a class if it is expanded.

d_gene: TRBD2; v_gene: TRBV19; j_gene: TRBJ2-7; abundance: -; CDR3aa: CASSILGGRKHEQYF; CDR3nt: TGTGCCAGTAGTATTCTCGGCGGGAGGAAGCACGAGCAGTACTTC
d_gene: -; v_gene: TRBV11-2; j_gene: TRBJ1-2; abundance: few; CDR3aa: CASSHPDGFYGYTF; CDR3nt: TGTGCCAGCAGCCACCCGGACGGTTTCTATGGCTACACCTTC
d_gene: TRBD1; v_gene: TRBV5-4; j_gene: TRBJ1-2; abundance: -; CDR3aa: CASSLGQGAGYTF; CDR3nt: TGTGCCAGCAGTTTGGGACAGGGGGCGGGCTACACCTTC
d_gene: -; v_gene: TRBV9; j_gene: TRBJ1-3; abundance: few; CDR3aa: CASSVWGTGNTIYF; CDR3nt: TGTGCCAGCAGCGTGTGGGGTACTGGAAACACCATATATTTT
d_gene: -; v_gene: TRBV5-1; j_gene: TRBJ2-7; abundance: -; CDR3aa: CASSLLGWGEQYF; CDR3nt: TGCGCCAGCAGCTTGTTGGGTTGGGGGGAGCAGTACTTC
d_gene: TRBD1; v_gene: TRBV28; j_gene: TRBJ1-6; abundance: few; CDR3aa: CASSLRDRGYSPLHF; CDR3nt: TGTGCCAGCAGTCTCCGGGACAGGGGCTATTCACCCCTCCACTTT
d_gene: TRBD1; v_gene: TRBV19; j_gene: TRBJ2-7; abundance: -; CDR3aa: CASSPGQVSYEQYF; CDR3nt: TGTGCCAGTAGTCCAGGACAGGTCTCCTACGAGCAGTACTTC
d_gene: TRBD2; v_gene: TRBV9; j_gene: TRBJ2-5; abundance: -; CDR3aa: CASSVAGGRQETQYF; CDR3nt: TGTGCCAGCAGCGTAGCGGGAGGGCGCCAAGAGACCCAGTACTTC
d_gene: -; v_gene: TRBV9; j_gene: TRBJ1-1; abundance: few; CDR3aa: CASSVGGHNTEAFF; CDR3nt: TGTGCCAGCAGCGTAGGTGGACATAACACTGAAGCTTTCTTT
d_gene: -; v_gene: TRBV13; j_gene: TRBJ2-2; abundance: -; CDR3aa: CASSLGNTGELFF; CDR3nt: TGTGCCAGCAGCTTAGGCAACACCGGGGAGCTGTTTTTT
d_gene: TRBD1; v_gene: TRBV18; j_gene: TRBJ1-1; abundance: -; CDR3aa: CASSDTGGSNTEAFF; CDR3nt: TGTGCCAGCTCAGATACAGGGGGGTCGAACACTGAAGCTTTCTTT
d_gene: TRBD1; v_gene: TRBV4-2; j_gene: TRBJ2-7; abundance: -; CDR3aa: CASSQNWDRSYEQYF; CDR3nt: TGTGCCAGCAGCCAGAATTGGGACAGATCCTACGAGCAGTACTTC
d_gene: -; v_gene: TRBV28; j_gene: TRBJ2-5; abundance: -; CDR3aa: CASSLYSAGETQYF; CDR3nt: TGTGCCAGCAGTTTATATTCAGCGGGAGAGACCCAGTACTTC
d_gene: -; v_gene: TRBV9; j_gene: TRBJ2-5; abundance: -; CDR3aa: CASSPHGETQYF; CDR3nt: TGTGCCAGCAGCCCCCACGGAGAGACCCAGTACTTC
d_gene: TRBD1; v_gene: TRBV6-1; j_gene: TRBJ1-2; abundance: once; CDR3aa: CASSSGQSGYTF; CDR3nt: TGTGCCAGCAGCTCGGGACAGAGTGGCTACACCTTC
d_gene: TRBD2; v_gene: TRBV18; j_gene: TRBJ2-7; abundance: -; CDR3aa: CASSPTSGATYEQYF; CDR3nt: TGTGCCAGCTCACCAACTAGCGGGGCGACCTACGAGCAGTACTTC
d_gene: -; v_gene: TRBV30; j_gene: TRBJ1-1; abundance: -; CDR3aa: CAWRPPGQLNTEAFF; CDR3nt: TGTGCCTGGAGACCGCCTGGGCAATTGAACACTGAAGCTTTCTTT
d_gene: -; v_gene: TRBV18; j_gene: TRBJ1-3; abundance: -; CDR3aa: CASSPGGGGSGNTIYF; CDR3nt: TGTGCCAGCTCACCGGGTGGAGGTGGCTCTGGAAACACCATATATTTT
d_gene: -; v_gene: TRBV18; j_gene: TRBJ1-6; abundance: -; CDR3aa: CASSPTRDPREPLHF; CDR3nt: TGTGCCAGCTCACCAACCCGGGACCCGAGAGAACCCCTCCACTTT
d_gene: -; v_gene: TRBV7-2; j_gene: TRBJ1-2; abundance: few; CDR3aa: CASSLEGGGYTF; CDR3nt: TGTGCCAGCAGCCTAGAGGGAGGTGGCTACACCTTC
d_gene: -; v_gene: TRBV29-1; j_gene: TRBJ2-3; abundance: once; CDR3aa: CSVEGGEGGTDTQYF; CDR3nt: TGCAGCGTTGAAGGGGGGGAGGGGGGCACAGATACGCAGTATTTT
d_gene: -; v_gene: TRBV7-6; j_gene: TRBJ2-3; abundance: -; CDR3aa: CASSSTGPGDTQYF; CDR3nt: TGTGCCAGCAGCTCTACAGGTCCTGGAGATACGCAGTATTTT
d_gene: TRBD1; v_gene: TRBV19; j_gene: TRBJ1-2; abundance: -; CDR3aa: CASSTRTGGNGYTF; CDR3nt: TGTGCCAGTAGTACTCGGACAGGGGGCAATGGCTACACCTTC
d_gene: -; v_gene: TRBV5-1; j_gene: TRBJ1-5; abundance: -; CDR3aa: CASSMDTNNQPQHF; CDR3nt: TGCGCCAGCAGCATGGACACAAACAATCAGCCCCAGCATTTT
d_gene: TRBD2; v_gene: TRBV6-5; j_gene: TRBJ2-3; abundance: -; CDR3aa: CASSGTSVHTQYF; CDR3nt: TGTGCCAGCAGTGGGACTAGCGTACATACGCAGTATTTT
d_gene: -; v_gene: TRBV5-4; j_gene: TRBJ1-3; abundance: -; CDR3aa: CASSSGAGLTGNTIYF; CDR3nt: TGTGCCAGCAGCTCGGGGGCTGGGCTGACTGGAAACACCATATATTTT
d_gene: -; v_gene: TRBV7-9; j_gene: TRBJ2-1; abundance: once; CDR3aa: CASSLTSSYNEQFF; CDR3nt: TGTGCCAGCAGCTTAACCAGCTCCTACAATGAGCAGTTCTTC
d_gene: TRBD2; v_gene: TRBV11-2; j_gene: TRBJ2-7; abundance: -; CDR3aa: CASSSRGGRYEQYF; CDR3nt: TGTGCCAGCAGCTCGCGGGGGGGCCGCTACGAGCAGTACTTC